The sequence of this T cell receptor beta chain was determined in a study of blood T cells in healthy people across ages. The CDR3 loop spans 17 amino acids. Trimming took off 2 bases at V and 0 bases at J, with 14 bases between the two ends. From germline, CDR1 is MDHEN and CDR2 SYDVKM. A second about 7 to 12 cycle PCR used barcoded and J-beta primers. Every molecule of cDNA carried a tag from a template-switch adaptor with 12 random nucleotides. TCRdb re-called the 5' RACE reads with MiXCR, one entry per CDR3 protein. This sample has almost 550,000 distinct CDR3 sequences, with 24% found just once. Overall study results and limits: Getting older went along with TCR beta diversity per million T cells dropping roughly linearly.

This clonotype has just a few counts. Its antigen is unknown. This sample was shared with a second study, whose subject was T cells of mothers and their children. As reported in that work: There were over 8 million TCR beta CDR3 reads from each mother and several million from each child.

Specimen: blood. The V and J genes are TRBV28 and TRBJ2-1; no definite D call. The TCR sequence derives from a boy younger than 18 in good health. For the CDR3, the DNA is TGTGCCAGCAGTTTAGTAGGACCTCAGATCTCCTACAATGAGCAGTTCTTC. Amino acids: CASSLVGPQISYNEQFF.